A single sample gave rise to the 12 T cell receptor beta chains below, sequenced in a study of T cell responses to AZD1222 COVID-19 vaccine. Here immunoSEQ multiplex PCR was the method, and the copy in TCRdb shows in-frame clones only, minus some. The profile shows 130,000 or so clones, just under 95% of them singletons. The specimen was peripheral blood, collected on day 0 of AZD1222 vaccination. The receptors originated from an adult in good health.

The chain employs TRBV6-5 and TRBJ1-3; D gene uncertain. Germline CDR1 reads MNHEY; CDR2 reads SVGAGI. V was trimmed by 0 bases and J by 2 bases, leaving 8 bases between them. The CDR3 is 15 amino acids. CDR3 loop: CASSYSFGTGNTIYF. CDR3 nucleotides: TGTGCCAGCAGTTACTCATTCGGGACTGGAAACACCATATATTTT.

The V and J genes are TRBV7-9 and TRBJ1-6, with D possibly matching TRBD1 (5 bases). Per the germline V gene, CDR1 is SEHNR and CDR2 is FQNEAQ (reference sequence). The CDR3 has 15 residues. Trimming pared 5 bases from V and 9 bases from J, leaving 17 bases between. In DNA, the CDR3 is TGTGCCAGCAGCCCCGGGGCCCCGGGGATTTCACCCCTCCACTTT. Protein sequence: CASSPGAPGISPLHF.

V usage is TRBV7-9 and J usage is TRBJ2-3; weak D call: TRBD2 (6 bases). This CDR3 has 16 amino acids. The germline V and J ends were trimmed by 5 bases and 5 bases, with 20 bases remaining between them. From germline, CDR1 is SEHNR and CDR2 FQNEAQ (reference sequence). For the CDR3, the DNA is TGTGCCAGCAGCAACTCGGGACTCGGGAGACGAGATACGCAGTATTTT. Translated: CASSNSGLGRRDTQYF.

This clone was seen just once. The gene calls are TRBV27 and TRBJ2-1; a weak D match, TRBD2 (5 bases). V dropped 3 bases and J dropped 9 bases, with 9 bases sitting between them. This CDR3 has 12 amino acids. The germline V gene has CDR1 MNHEY and CDR2 SMNVEV (reference sequence). CDR3 sequence reads: CASSFRGIEQFF. The CDR3 DNA follows: TGTGCCAGCAGTTTCCGAGGGATTGAGCAGTTCTTC.

The V gene is TRBV4-1, the J gene TRBJ1-1; D remains unclear. V gave up 4 bases and J gave up 4 bases, with 10 bases separating them. The CDR3 loop spans 13 amino acids. CDR1 is MGHRA, CDR2 YSYEKL, per germline. The CDR3 region has the DNA TGCGCCAGCAGCCTCAGAGATGGCACTGAAGCTTTCTTT. Its translation: CASSLRDGTEAFF.

This clone appeared a single time. The V gene is TRBV28, the J gene TRBJ1-3; tentative D call: TRBD1 (6 bases). V lost 1 base and J 4 bases, leaving 14 bases between the germline ends. The CDR3 runs 16 residues. The V gene's germline CDR1 is MDHEN and CDR2 SYDVKM. The CDR3 is CASSLLAEGEGNTIYF. DNA of the CDR3: TGTGCCAGCAGTTTATTGGCCGAGGGGGAGGGAAACACCATATATTTT.

J is TRBJ1-2 and V is TRBV28; TRBD1 matches 7 bases. CDR1 and CDR2 (germline): MDHEN, SYDVKM. V lost 3 bases, J lost 4 bases, and 2 bases stayed unmatched. The CDR3 sequence is 13 residues long. As DNA, the CDR3 is TGTGCCAGCAGTTTTCGGGACAGCTATGGCTACACCTTC. Its protein product is CASSFRDSYGYTF.

CDR3 residues: CASKLLGTLTDTQYF. CDR3 DNA sequence: TGTGCCAGCAAACTATTGGGGACACTCACAGATACGCAGTATTTT. The chain has TRBV6-5 and TRBJ2-3; weak D call: TRBD1 (6 bases). There are 15 residues in the CDR3. Germline V CDR1 and CDR2: MNHEY, SVGAGI. Trimming pared 7 bases from V and 2 bases from J, leaving 16 bases between.

CDR3 DNA: TGTGCCAGCAGCTTAGGCGACGGCTACTATGGCTACACCTTC. Translated, it gives CASSLGDGYYGYTF. V usage is TRBV7-9 and J usage is TRBJ1-2; D not resolved. The CDR3 spans 14 residues. Germline values: CDR1 SEHNR, CDR2 FQNEAQ (reference sequence). Trimming stripped 1 base from V and 3 bases from J, with 9 bases between. The whole variable domain, filled in from reference TRBV7-9 and TRBJ1-2, reads DTGVSQNPRHKITKRGQNVTFRCDPISEHNRLYWYRQTLGQGPEFLTYFQNEAQLEKSRLLSDRFSAERPKGSFSTLEIQRTEQGDSAMYLCASSLGDGYYGYTFGSGTRLTVV.

The rearrangement links TRBV6-2 or TRBV6-3 to TRBJ1-5; 11 bases align to TRBD1. Trimming removed 6 bases from V and 0 bases from J; junction bases left unmatched: 4. The CDR3 contains 16 residues. Germline values: CDR1 MNHEY, CDR2 SVGEGT. The CDR3 loop reads CASSQDRGHSNQPQHF. The CDR3 bases are TGTGCCAGCAGCCAGGACAGGGGGCATAGCAATCAGCCCCAGCATTTT.

This clone was seen just once. J is TRBJ1-2 and V is TRBV6-5; tentatively, D is TRBD1 (5 bases). V was pared by 4 bases and J by 2 bases, with 11 bases between. This CDR3 comprises 14 residues. The germline CDR1 and CDR2 sequences are MNHEY and SVGAGI. CDR3 in amino acids: CASSWGTENYGYTF. In nucleotides, the CDR3 is TGTGCCAGCAGTTGGGGGACGGAAAACTATGGCTACACCTTC.

The chain links TRBV7-9 to TRBJ2-1; 8 bases align to TRBD2. The V segment lost 1 base and the J segment 4 bases; nucleotides outside the gene matches: 3. The CDR3 is 15 residues long. Germline V CDR1 and CDR2: SEHNR, FQNEAQ (reference sequence). This CDR3 reads CASSLEGGRYNEQFF. In nucleotides, the CDR3 is TGTGCCAGCAGCTTAGAAGGCGGGAGGTACAATGAGCAGTTCTTC. The full variable domain, with the rest looked up from reference TRBV7-9 and TRBJ2-1, is DTGVSQNPRHKITKRGQNVTFRCDPISEHNRLYWYRQTLGQGPEFLTYFQNEAQLEKSRLLSDRFSAERPKGSFSTLEIQRTEQGDSAMYLCASSLEGGRYNEQFFGPGTRLTVL.